This T cell receptor beta chain originates from a study of breast tumors, draining lymph nodes, adjacent tissues (dated by TCRdb to 2016 to 2017). General notes on the study: In breast cancer patients, the study compared the TCR beta repertoires of tumor, adjacent nontumor tissue and axillary lymph nodes. The study aimed to assess the relationships and possible T-cell exchange between tumor, surrounding tissue and draining lymph node repertoires in human breast cancer.

The axillary draining lymph nodes of breast cancer patients were the source of the lymph node samples. The CDR3 measures 18 amino acids from cysteine to phenylalanine. Here the CDR3 DNA is all that survives: 54 bases in frame from base 1. After removal of 4 bases from V and 1 base from J, the junction retains 11 bases not matched to a gene. The germline V gene encodes CDR1 SGHRS and CDR2 YFSETQ. As for this clonotype: Its cognate antigen has yet to be identified. No base qualities exist here, and no much larger clone lies one base off it.

Sequencer: Illumina HiSeq 2000. TCR beta chain libraries were generated by multiplex PCR amplification. High-throughput sequencing was used to analyze the amplified TCR beta chain products. TCRdb's own reprocessing of the public reads used fastp at Q25 and MiXCR and kept productive beta chains. Duplicate CDR3 protein sequences are folded into a single record with the most common DNA and genes. The sample data list more than 80,000 distinct CDR3 sequences, and around 30% of these were observed just once. The top ten clonotypes cover approximately 5% of the sample. What the research found in general, with its limitations: Tumor T-cell repertoires showed less diversity than lymph node repertoires and more diversity than nontumor tissue repertoires, and tumor T-cell repertoires showed preferential V and J gene usage. Rather than being directly demonstrated, the conclusion that tumor T cells originate in lymph nodes was presented as consistent with a hypothesis. The similarity between tumor and nontumor tissue repertoires was significantly greater in luminal-like breast cancer than in basal-like breast cancer. The data were considered consistent with most tumor T cells being derived from the lymph node and subsequently expanding within tumor tissue.

The sequencing sample was made of axillary lymph node tissue. This receptor was obtained from a female donor with breast cancer. Some clones in this sample may be carry-over from other donors' samples. This chain joins TRBV5-1 to TRBJ1-5; TRBD1 matches 10 bases in the middle. In nucleotides, the sequence is TGCGCCAGCAGCACTTGGACAGGGGGTGGGAAAAGCAATCAGCCCCAGCATTTT. Translated, this gives CASSTWTGGGKSNQPQHF.